This TCR beta chain was sequenced in a study of read filtering for tumor transcriptome and immune sequencing. About the study: Patients were 17 male and around 13 female, mean age 65.9 years, range roughly 45 to 85.

The CDR3 is 13 residues long. The V end was cut by 6 bases, the J end by 0 bases, with 5 bases between. This library used around 400 ng RNA and molecular barcoded adaptors spanning alpha/delta and beta/gamma chains. TCRdb reprocessed the reads via MiXCR and lists one record per CDR3 protein. The data contain 100,000 to 150,000 distinct CDR3 sequences, around 13% of them singletons. This clonotype has at least ten counts. Sample: a population of CD138-negative cells sorted from bone marrow. This TCR came from a donor aged 40 or over with multiple myeloma. The chain recombines TRBV12-3 or TRBV12-4 with TRBJ1-4; the D is unclear. As DNA, the CDR3 is TGTGCCAGCAGGAGGTCAACTAATGAAAAACTGTTTTTT. This sequence encodes CASRRSTNEKLFF.